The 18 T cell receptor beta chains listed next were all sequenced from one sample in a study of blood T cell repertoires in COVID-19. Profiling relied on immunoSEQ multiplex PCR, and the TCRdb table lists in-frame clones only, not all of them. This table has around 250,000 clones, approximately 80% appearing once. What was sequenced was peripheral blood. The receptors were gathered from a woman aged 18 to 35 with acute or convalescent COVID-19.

This CDR3 reads CSVELLGQTGELFF. The CDR3 bases are TGCAGCGTTGAATTATTAGGACAGACCGGGGAGCTGTTTTTT. The chain combines TRBV29-1 with TRBJ2-2; maybe TRBD1 (6 bases). The CDR3 is made up of 14 amino acids. With 2 bases removed from V and 5 bases from J, the gap between germline ends came to 12 bases. The germline V gene encodes CDR1 SQVTM and CDR2 ANQGSEA.

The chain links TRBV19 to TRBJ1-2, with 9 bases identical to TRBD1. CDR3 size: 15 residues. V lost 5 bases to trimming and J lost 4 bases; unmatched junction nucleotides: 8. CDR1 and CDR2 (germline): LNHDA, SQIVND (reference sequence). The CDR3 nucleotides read TGTGCCAGTAGTGAGAACAGGGGGCTCGGCTATGGCTACACCTTC. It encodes CASSENRGLGYGYTF. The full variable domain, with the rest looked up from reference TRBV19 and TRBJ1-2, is DGGITQSPKYLFRKEGQNVTLSCEQNLNHDAMYWYRQDPGQGLRLIYYSQIVNDFQKGDIAEGYSVSREKKESFPLTVTSAQKNPTAFYLCASSENRGLGYGYTFGSGTRLTVV.

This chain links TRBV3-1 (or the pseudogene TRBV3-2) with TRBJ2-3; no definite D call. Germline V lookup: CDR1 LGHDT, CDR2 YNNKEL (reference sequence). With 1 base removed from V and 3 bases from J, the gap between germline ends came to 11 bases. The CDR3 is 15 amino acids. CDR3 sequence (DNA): TGTGCCAGCAGCCAAGTAGCTCCGAGAACAGATACGCAGTATTTT. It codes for CASSQVAPRTDTQYF.

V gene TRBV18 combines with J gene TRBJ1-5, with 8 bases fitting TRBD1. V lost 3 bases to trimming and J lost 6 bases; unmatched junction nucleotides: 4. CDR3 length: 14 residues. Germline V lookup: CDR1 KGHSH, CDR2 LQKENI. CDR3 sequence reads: CASSPDRESQPQHF. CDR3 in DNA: TGTGCCAGCTCACCGGACAGGGAATCTCAGCCCCAGCATTTT.

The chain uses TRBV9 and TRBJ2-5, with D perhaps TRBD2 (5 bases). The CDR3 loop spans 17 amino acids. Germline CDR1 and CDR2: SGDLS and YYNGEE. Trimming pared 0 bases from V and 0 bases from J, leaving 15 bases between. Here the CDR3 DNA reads TGTGCCAGCAGCGTAGGATTATCGGGGAAAAACCAAGAGACCCAGTACTTC. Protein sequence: CASSVGLSGKNQETQYF.

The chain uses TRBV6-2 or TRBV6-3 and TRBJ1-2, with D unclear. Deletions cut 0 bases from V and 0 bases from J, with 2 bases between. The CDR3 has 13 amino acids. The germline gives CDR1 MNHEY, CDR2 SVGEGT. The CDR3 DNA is TGTGCCAGCAGTTACTCTACTAACTATGGCTACACCTTC. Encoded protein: CASSYSTNYGYTF.

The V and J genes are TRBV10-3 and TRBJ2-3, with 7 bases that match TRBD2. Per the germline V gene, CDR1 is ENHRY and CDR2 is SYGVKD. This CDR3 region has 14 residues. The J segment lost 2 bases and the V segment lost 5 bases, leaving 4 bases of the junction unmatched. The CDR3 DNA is TGTGCCATCAGTCGGGGGGACCACACAGATACGCAGTATTTT. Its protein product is CAISRGDHTDTQYF.

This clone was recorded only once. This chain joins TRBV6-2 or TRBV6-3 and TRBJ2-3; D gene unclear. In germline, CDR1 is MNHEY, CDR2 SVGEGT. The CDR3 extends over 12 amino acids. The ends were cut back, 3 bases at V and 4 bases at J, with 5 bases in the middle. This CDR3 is CASSYFADTQYF. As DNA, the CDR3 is TGTGCCAGCAGTTATTTCGCAGATACGCAGTATTTT.

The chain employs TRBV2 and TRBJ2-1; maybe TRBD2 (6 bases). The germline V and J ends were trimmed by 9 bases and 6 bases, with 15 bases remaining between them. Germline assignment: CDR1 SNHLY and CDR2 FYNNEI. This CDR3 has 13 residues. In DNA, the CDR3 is TGTGCCAGTTATGACGGGAGAATCAATGAGCAGTTCTTC. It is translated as CASYDGRINEQFF.

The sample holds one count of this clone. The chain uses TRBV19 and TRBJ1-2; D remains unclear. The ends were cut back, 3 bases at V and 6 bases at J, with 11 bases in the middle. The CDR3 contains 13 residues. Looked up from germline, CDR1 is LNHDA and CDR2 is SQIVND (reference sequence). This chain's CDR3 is CASSMARRNGYTF. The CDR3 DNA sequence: TGTGCCAGTAGTATGGCAAGGAGAAATGGCTACACCTTC. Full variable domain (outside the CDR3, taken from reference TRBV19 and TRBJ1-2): DGGITQSPKYLFRKEGQNVTLSCEQNLNHDAMYWYRQDPGQGLRLIYYSQIVNDFQKGDIAEGYSVSREKKESFPLTVTSAQKNPTAFYLCASSMARRNGYTFGSGTRLTVV.

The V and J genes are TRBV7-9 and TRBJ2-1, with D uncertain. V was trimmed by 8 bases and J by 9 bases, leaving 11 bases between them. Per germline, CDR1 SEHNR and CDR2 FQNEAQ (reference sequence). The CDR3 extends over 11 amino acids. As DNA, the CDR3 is TGTGCCAGCCAGGCTGGTGGTGAGCAGTTCTTC. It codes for CASQAGGEQFF.

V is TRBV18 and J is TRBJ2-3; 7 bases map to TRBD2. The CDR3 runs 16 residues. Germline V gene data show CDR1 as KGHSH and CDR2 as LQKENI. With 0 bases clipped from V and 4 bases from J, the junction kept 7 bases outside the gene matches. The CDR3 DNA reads TGTGCCAGCTCACCACCGGGGGGGTCCAGGGCAGATACGCAGTATTTT. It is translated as CASSPPGGSRADTQYF.

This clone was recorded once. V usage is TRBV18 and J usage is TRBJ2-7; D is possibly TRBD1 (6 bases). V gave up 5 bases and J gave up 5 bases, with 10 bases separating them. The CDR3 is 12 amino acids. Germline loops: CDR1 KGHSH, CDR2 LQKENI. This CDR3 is CASSDNRDEQYF. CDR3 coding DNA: TGTGCCAGCTCAGACAACAGGGACGAGCAGTACTTC.

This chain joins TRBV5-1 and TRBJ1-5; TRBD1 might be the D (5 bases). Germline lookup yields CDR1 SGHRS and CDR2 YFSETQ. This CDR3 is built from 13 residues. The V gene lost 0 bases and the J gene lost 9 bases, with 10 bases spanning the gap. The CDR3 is CASSLGDSLPQHF. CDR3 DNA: TGCGCCAGCAGCTTGGGGGACTCCCTGCCCCAGCATTTT.

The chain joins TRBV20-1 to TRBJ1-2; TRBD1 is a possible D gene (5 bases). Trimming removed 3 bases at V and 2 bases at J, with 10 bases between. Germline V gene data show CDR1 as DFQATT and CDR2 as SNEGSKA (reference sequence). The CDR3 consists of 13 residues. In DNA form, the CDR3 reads TGCAGTGCTAGTAGCAGGGCCAACTATGGCTACACCTTC. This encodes CSASSRANYGYTF.

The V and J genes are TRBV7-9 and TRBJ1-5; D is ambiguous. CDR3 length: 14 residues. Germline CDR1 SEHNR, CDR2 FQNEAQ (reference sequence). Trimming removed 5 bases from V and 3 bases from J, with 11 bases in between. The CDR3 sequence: CASSGDVDNQPQHF. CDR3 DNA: TGTGCCAGCAGCGGAGACGTAGACAATCAGCCCCAGCATTTT.

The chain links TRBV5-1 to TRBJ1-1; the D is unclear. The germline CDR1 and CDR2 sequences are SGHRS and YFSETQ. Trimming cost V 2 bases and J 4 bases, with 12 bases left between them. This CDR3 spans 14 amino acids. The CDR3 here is CASSLRSGGTEAFF. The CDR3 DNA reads TGCGCCAGCAGCTTACGGAGTGGAGGCACTGAAGCTTTCTTT. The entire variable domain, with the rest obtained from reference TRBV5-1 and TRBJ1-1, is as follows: KAGVTQTPRYLIKTRGQQVTLSCSPISGHRSVSWYQQTPGQGLQFLFEYFSETQRNKGNFPGRFSGRQFSNSRSEMNVSTLELGDSALYLCASSLRSGGTEAFFGQGTRLTVV.

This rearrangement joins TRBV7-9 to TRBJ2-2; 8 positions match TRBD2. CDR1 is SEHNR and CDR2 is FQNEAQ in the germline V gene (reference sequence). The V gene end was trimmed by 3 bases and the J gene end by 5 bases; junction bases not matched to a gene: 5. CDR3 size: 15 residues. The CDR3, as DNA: TGTGCCAGCAGCTTTCCAGCGGGAGTTACCGGGGAGCTGTTTTTT. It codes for CASSFPAGVTGELFF. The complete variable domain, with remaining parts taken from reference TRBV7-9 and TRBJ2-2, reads DTGVSQNPRHKITKRGQNVTFRCDPISEHNRLYWYRQTLGQGPEFLTYFQNEAQLEKSRLLSDRFSAERPKGSFSTLEIQRTEQGDSAMYLCASSFPAGVTGELFFGEGSRLTVL.